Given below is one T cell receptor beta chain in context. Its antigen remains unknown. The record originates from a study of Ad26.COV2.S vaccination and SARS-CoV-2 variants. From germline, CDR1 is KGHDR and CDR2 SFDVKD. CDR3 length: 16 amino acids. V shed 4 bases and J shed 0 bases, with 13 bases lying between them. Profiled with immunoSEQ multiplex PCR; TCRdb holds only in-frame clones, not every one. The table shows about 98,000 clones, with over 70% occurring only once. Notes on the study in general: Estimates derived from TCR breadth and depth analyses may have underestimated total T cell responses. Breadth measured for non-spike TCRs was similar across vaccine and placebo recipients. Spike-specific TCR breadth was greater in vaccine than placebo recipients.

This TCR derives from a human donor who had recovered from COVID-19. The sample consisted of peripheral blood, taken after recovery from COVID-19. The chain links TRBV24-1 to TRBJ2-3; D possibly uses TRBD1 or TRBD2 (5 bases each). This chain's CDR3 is CATSDLGTTSTDTQYF. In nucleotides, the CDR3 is TGTGCCACCAGTGACCTCGGGACCACTAGCACAGATACGCAGTATTTT.